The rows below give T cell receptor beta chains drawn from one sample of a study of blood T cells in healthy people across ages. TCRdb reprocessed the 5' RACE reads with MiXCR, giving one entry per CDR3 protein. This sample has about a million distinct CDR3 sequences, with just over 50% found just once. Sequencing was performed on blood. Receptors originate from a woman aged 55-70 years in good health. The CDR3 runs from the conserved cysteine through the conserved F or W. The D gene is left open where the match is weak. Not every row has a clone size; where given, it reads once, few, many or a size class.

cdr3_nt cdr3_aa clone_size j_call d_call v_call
TGTGCCAGCAGTCCCTATCACCTCCGGGAGACCCAGTACTTC CASSPYHLRETQYF NA TRBJ2-5 NA TRBV28
TGCGCCAGCAGCCTGACTAATCCTCTAGGTGAGCAGTTCTTC CASSLTNPLGEQFF NA TRBJ2-1 NA TRBV5-1
TGCGCCAGCAGCCGCGACCTACTAGCGTCCGGGGAGCTGTTTTTT CASSRDLLASGELFF few TRBJ2-2 TRBD2 TRBV4-1
TGCACCAGCAGCGGCCCGGCACCCTCCTACGAGCAGTACTTC CTSSGPAPSYEQYF NA TRBJ2-7 NA TRBV4-1
TGTGCCTGGAAGGTTACAGGGGGCGCCGATGGCTACACCTTC CAWKVTGGADGYTF NA TRBJ1-2 TRBD1 TRBV30
TGCAGTGCTAGAGTAGGAACAGAAAGTTCCTACGAGCAGTACTTC CSARVGTESSYEQYF NA TRBJ2-7 NA TRBV20-1
TGTGCCAGCTTCAACGAGGGACGAAGTGCCTACGAGCAGTACTTC CASFNEGRSAYEQYF NA TRBJ2-7 NA TRBV5-6
TGTGCCAGCCTTAGCGGAAGCACAGATACGCAGTATTTT CASLSGSTDTQYF NA TRBJ2-3 NA TRBV5-5
TGTGCCAGCTCAAACGGACACGACCAAGAGACCCAGTACTTC CASSNGHDQETQYF few TRBJ2-5 NA TRBV18
TGTGCCAGCACCCCACCTACTCTAGCGGGGACGAACACCGGGGAGCTGTTTTTT CASTPPTLAGTNTGELFF NA TRBJ2-2 TRBD2 TRBV7-9
TGTGCCAGCTCGCCTTGGTCCGGAGGCGAGCAGTACTTC CASSPWSGGEQYF NA TRBJ2-7 NA TRBV9
TGTGCCAGCAGCCAAGAAAGGACTAGCGGGATGGACGAGCAGTACTTC CASSQERTSGMDEQYF NA TRBJ2-7 TRBD2 TRBV4-2
TGCGCCGGCAGCCTCCTCTTGTCAGTCCCCACAGATACGCAGTATTTT CAGSLLLSVPTDTQYF NA TRBJ2-3 NA TRBV4-1
TGTGCCAGCAGCGTCATAATAGCGGGAGGTAACTACGAGCAGTACTTC CASSVIIAGGNYEQYF few TRBJ2-7 TRBD2 TRBV7-9
TGCGCCAGCAGCCAAGCGCCAGGCGAAGAGACCCAGTACTTC CASSQAPGEETQYF NA TRBJ2-5 NA TRBV4-1
TGTGCCAGCAGTAGGCGGACTATTCTAGATTCCACAGATACGCAGTATTTT CASSRRTILDSTDTQYF NA TRBJ2-3 NA TRBV6-6
TGTGCCATCAGTGCCGCGGGAGAGACCCAGTACTTC CAISAAGETQYF many TRBJ2-5 NA TRBV10-3
TGTGCCAGCAGTTCTGGGGCCAGCGTCATCGAGCAGTACTTC CASSSGASVIEQYF NA TRBJ2-7 NA TRBV6-6
TGTGCCAGCAGCCCACAGGGTGTACTAGCGAAGCCCTACGAGCAGTACTTC CASSPQGVLAKPYEQYF NA TRBJ2-7 NA TRBV3-1
TGTGCCAGCAGCAGCTCCGTCAGCAATCAGCCCCAGCATTTT CASSSSVSNQPQHF NA TRBJ1-5 NA TRBV3-1
TGTGCCATCAGTGAGTCTAACCTGGGTTACGAGCAGTACTTC CAISESNLGYEQYF NA TRBJ2-7 NA TRBV10-3
TGTGCCAGCAGCTTAGCGCGGACAGGGGTATATGGCTACACCTTC CASSLARTGVYGYTF NA TRBJ1-2 TRBD1 TRBV7-2
TGTGCCAGCGACGAAGGTGAGCAGTTCTTC CASDEGEQFF NA TRBJ2-1 NA TRBV7-9
TGTGCCAGCAGCCAAGTGGAAGGGGGGACTAGCGGGAGGCGATATACCGGGGAGCTGTTTTTT CASSQVEGGTSGRRYTGELFF NA TRBJ2-2 TRBD2 TRBV3-1
TGTGCCAGCAGTCAACAGGGGGGAGACACAGATACGCAGTATTTT CASSQQGGDTDTQYF few TRBJ2-3 TRBD1 TRBV12-3/TRBV12-4
TGTGCCAGCACCATTTATGCCTCTGGGGCCAACGTCCTGACTTTC CASTIYASGANVLTF NA TRBJ2-6 NA TRBV9
TGTGCCAGCAGTCACAGGGTGACCCAAGAGACCCATTACTTC CASSHRVTQETHYF NA TRBJ2-5 NA TRBV12-3/TRBV12-4
TGTGCCAGCAGTTACGGGATACTAGCGGGGGGCCAAGAGACCCAGTACTTC CASSYGILAGGQETQYF NA TRBJ2-5 TRBD2 TRBV6-2/TRBV6-3
TGCGCCAGCAGCCAAGGACTAGCGGGAGGGCCGGGTGAGACCCAGTACTTC CASSQGLAGGPGETQYF NA TRBJ2-5 TRBD2 TRBV4-1
TGCAGCGGAGGACTAGCGGGAGGAGATACGCAGTATTTT CSGGLAGGDTQYF NA TRBJ2-3 TRBD2 TRBV29-1
TGTGCCAGCAGTTTCTATGGGGTTCCCCACGAGCAGTACTTC CASSFYGVPHEQYF NA TRBJ2-7 NA TRBV28
TGTGCCAGCAGTGGCCCAGCGGGAGGGGAGACCCAGTACTTC CASSGPAGGETQYF NA TRBJ2-5 TRBD2 TRBV6-1
TGTGCCAGCAGGCCTGACAGTGTCAGTGCGCCCCAGCATTTT CASRPDSVSAPQHF NA TRBJ1-5 NA TRBV28
TGTGCCAGCAGTCCAGGCAGTGGGGCGGACGAGCAGTACTTC CASSPGSGADEQYF NA TRBJ2-7 NA TRBV6-4
TGTGCCAGCATGACTAGCGGAGCCTACAATGAGCAGTTCTTC CASMTSGAYNEQFF NA TRBJ2-1 TRBD2 TRBV28
TGTGCCACCACAACTAATGAAAAACTGTTTTTT CATTTNEKLFF NA TRBJ1-4 NA TRBV19
TGCAGTGCTAGGGGTGGCCCCGGGGGACGGGGCACTGAAGCTTTCTTT CSARGGPGGRGTEAFF NA TRBJ1-1 NA TRBV20-1
TGCGCCAGCAGCCATGGACCAGGCTACGAGCAGTACTTC CASSHGPGYEQYF NA TRBJ2-7 NA TRBV4-1
TGCGCCAGCAGCCTCCTCCCAGGGCCCTACGAGCAGTACTTC CASSLLPGPYEQYF NA TRBJ2-7 NA TRBV4-1
TGTGCCAGCAAGGCCGCGGGGTCCTACGAGCAGTACTTC CASKAAGSYEQYF few TRBJ2-7 NA TRBV12-3/TRBV12-4